This T cell receptor beta chain was obtained from a study of read filtering for tumor transcriptome and immune sequencing. From 350 to 500 ng of RNA, a library with molecular barcoded alpha/delta and beta/gamma adaptors was made. TCRdb processed the reads anew with MiXCR; each CDR3 protein has one entry. The profile shows approximately 58,000 distinct CDR3 sequences, 9% to 15% of them singletons. This CDR3 has 13 residues. V lost 6 bases, J lost 2 bases, and 11 bases lay in between. Looked up from germline, CDR1 is SNHLY and CDR2 is FYNNEI. By frequency in the sample, this clonotype is large. The origin of this receptor is a donor at least 40 years old with multiple myeloma. The sample taken for sequencing was a population of CD138-negative cells sorted from bone marrow. The V gene is TRBV2, the J gene TRBJ2-7; D is ambiguous. The CDR3 loop reads CASSQGWPYEQYF. Written as DNA, the CDR3 is TGTGCCAGCAGCCAAGGATGGCCCTACGAGCAGTACTTC.